These T cell receptor beta chains were read from a single sample in a study of breast tumors, draining lymph nodes, adjacent tissues. Each CDR3 protein gets one entry after TCRdb re-called the multiplex PCR reads with MiXCR. The data hold approximately 200,000 distinct CDR3 sequences, with approximately 33% observed a single time. Sample: axillary lymph node tissue. The receptors here all came from a female donor with breast cancer. Some clones in this sample may be carry-over from other donors' samples. Both conserved end residues are part of each CDR3. The D gene is left open where the match is weak. Only part of the rows carry a size: once, few, many, or a class if the clone is expanded.

d_gene	v_gene	abundance	j_gene	CDR3nt	CDR3aa
TRBD2	TRBV20-1	-	TRBJ2-2	TGCAGTGCTCAAAGCGGGGGCAACACCGGGGAGCTGTTTTTT	CSAQSGGNTGELFF
TRBD2	TRBV7-8	many	TRBJ2-1	TGTGCCAGCAGCTTAGAGGGGCTAGCGGTGTACGAGCAGTTCTTC	CASSLEGLAVYEQFF
TRBD1	TRBV6-1	many	TRBJ1-2	TGTGCCAGCAGACTGACAGGGGGAACTAACTATGGCTACACCTTC	CASRLTGGTNYGYTF
-	TRBV16	-	TRBJ1-6	TGTGCCAGCAGCCAAAGAGGGCGGGTGGATTCACCCCTCCACTTT	CASSQRGRVDSPLHF
TRBD2	TRBV10-3	many	TRBJ2-7	TGTGCCATCAGTGAGTCGGGACTAGCGGCCTACGAGCAGTACTTC	CAISESGLAAYEQYF
TRBD1	TRBV2	many	TRBJ1-3	TGTGCCAGCAGTGAAAGGGGGCTGGGTGGAAACACCATATATTTT	CASSERGLGGNTIYF
-	TRBV30	-	TRBJ1-5	TGTGCCTGGACGCCCCGAAGCCGGGGGAGGGGGTTCAATCAGCCCCAGCATTTT	CAWTPRSRGRGFNQPQHF
-	TRBV20-1	many	TRBJ1-2	TGCAGTGCTGGAAGGACTTATGGCTACACCTTC	CSAGRTYGYTF
TRBD1	TRBV30	many	TRBJ1-6	TGTGCCTGGGGAAGGGACAGTTCGTATAATTCACCCCTCCACTTT	CAWGRDSSYNSPLHF
TRBD1	TRBV2	many	TRBJ1-4	TGTGCCAGCAATACTCGACAGGGTTTAGGAGAAAAACTGTTTTTT	CASNTRQGLGEKLFF
-	TRBV29-1	-	TRBJ1-2	TGCAGCGTTGAACACGGGCAGTTTGGCTACACCTTC	CSVEHGQFGYTF
-	TRBV9	-	TRBJ2-2	TGTGCCAGCAGCGTAGGTGAGGGGGAGCTGTTTTTT	CASSVGEGELFF
TRBD2	TRBV9	-	TRBJ2-5	TGTGCCAGCGGGAGGGGCCAAGAGACCCAGTACTTC	CASGRGQETQYF
-	TRBV14	many	TRBJ2-5	TGTGCCAGCAGCCAAGAGCTGGGAGGAGGGAAGACCCAGTACTTC	CASSQELGGGKTQYF
TRBD1	TRBV5-1	many	TRBJ1-2	TGCGCCAGCAGAACGGACAGGAGCTACTATGGCTACACCTTC	CASRTDRSYYGYTF
TRBD1	TRBV27	-	TRBJ2-3	TGTGCCAGCAGTTTCAGGGGGACAGGGATTTGGGCAGATACGCAGTATTTT	CASSFRGTGIWADTQYF
-	TRBV7-8	once	TRBJ1-6	TGTGCCAGCAGCTTAGAAGGACAATATAATTCACCCCTCCACTTT	CASSLEGQYNSPLHF
-	TRBV7-9	-	TRBJ1-4	TGTGCCAGCAGCTTAGCGGGCAGGGAAGGGGAAAAACTGTTTTTT	CASSLAGREGEKLFF
-	TRBV6-1	many	TRBJ1-3	TGTGCCAGCAGTGAGTTCTCTGGAAACACCATATATTTT	CASSEFSGNTIYF
TRBD2	TRBV28	few	TRBJ2-7	TGTGCCAGCAGTTCTCTGGGGGGTGGCGGGAGGGGCTCCTACGAGCAGTACTTC	CASSSLGGGGRGSYEQYF
TRBD2	TRBV20-1	many	TRBJ2-5	TGCAGTGCTAGAGGGCCTAGCGGGATCCAAGAGACCCAGTACTTC	CSARGPSGIQETQYF
TRBD2	TRBV9	-	TRBJ2-3	TGTGCCAGCAGCTTAGTTTCCGGGGGGGCGGGCACAGATACGCAGTATTTT	CASSLVSGGAGTDTQYF
-	TRBV10-3	few	TRBJ1-1	TGTGCCATCAGTGGTGGTTTAATGAACACTGAAGCTTTCTTT	CAISGGLMNTEAFF
-	TRBV9	many	TRBJ2-7	TGTGCCAGCAGCCGACGGGGGGCCCCAAGCTCCTACGAGCAGTACTTC	CASSRRGAPSSYEQYF
-	TRBV18	many	TRBJ2-3	TGTGCCAGCTCGTGGACAGATACGCAGTATTTT	CASSWTDTQYF
TRBD1	TRBV15	many	TRBJ2-7	TGTGCCACCAGCAGAGACAGACAGGGGGCCGGGTCCTACGAGCAGTACTTC	CATSRDRQGAGSYEQYF
TRBD2	TRBV20-1	many	TRBJ2-5	TGCAGTGCCTGGTTTGGACTAGCGGGGCTCCAAGAGACCCAGTACTTC	CSAWFGLAGLQETQYF
-	TRBV6-5	many	TRBJ2-5	TGTGCCAGCAGTTACGGGCCAGAGACCCAGTACTTC	CASSYGPETQYF
-	TRBV27	few	TRBJ1-5	TGTGCCAGCAGTGCAGGGACATCGAATCAGCCCCAGCATTTT	CASSAGTSNQPQHF
-	TRBV6-2/TRBV6-3	once	TRBJ2-7	TGTGCCAGCAGTCCGCACGACAGCTACGAGCAGTACTTC	CASSPHDSYEQYF
TRBD1	TRBV9	many	TRBJ2-1	TGTGCCAGCAACTCGGGACAGGGGGACTACAATGAGCAGTTCTTC	CASNSGQGDYNEQFF
-	TRBV29-1	-	TRBJ2-1	TGCAGCGTTGTTTACTACTTAGGTACCTACAATGAGCAGTTCTTC	CSVVYYLGTYNEQFF
-	TRBV6-1	many	TRBJ2-7	TGTGCCAGCAGCGAACAGATTTCCTACGAGCAGTACTTC	CASSEQISYEQYF
TRBD2	TRBV19	-	TRBJ2-5	TGTGCTAGCGGGGTAGAGACCCAGTACTTC	CASGVETQYF
-	TRBV25-1	many	TRBJ2-7	TGTGCCAGCAGTGAATACTCCGTGCAGTACTTC	CASSEYSVQYF
TRBD1	TRBV12-5	-	TRBJ1-6	TGTGCTAGCTGCCGGGACAGCCAGGGGAATTCACCCCTCCACTTT	CASCRDSQGNSPLHF
-	TRBV7-6	many	TRBJ2-7	TGTGCCAGCAAGGGGACGTTGGACGTTGGCGAGCAGTACTTC	CASKGTLDVGEQYF
TRBD2	TRBV5-1	many	TRBJ2-5	TGCGCCAGCAGCTTGGCCCCGGCGGGGGGGCAAGAGACCCAGTACTTC	CASSLAPAGGQETQYF
TRBD1	TRBV7-3	many	TRBJ2-1	TGTGCCAGCAGCTGGGGACAGCCCTCCTACAATGAGCAGTTCTTC	CASSWGQPSYNEQFF
TRBD1	TRBV7-9	-	TRBJ2-4	TGTGCCAGCAGCAGCCCTGACAGGGGGAGGTGCATTCAGCACTTC	CASSSPDRGRCIQHF
TRBD2	TRBV2	once	TRBJ2-7	TGTGCCAGCAGTGCGACACTAGCGGGATTCTACTACGAGCAGTACTTC	CASSATLAGFYYEQYF
TRBD2	TRBV19	many	TRBJ2-7	TGTGCCAGTAGTTTGTTAGCGGGGGCCGCTACCGAGCAGTACTTC	CASSLLAGAATEQYF
-	TRBV2	many	TRBJ2-5	TGTGCCAGCAGTGAGAACAGGGATCAGACCCAGTACTTC	CASSENRDQTQYF
TRBD1	TRBV18	many	TRBJ1-2	TGTGCCAGCGCCCCTGGACAGGACTATGGCTACACCTTC	CASAPGQDYGYTF
TRBD2	TRBV10-3	-	TRBJ2-7	TGTGCCGCTAGCGGGAGGTTCTCCTACGAGCAGTACTTC	CAASGRFSYEQYF
-	TRBV6-5	many	TRBJ2-7	TGTGCCAGCAGCACCCGGACAGGGAGGGACGAGCAGTACTTC	CASSTRTGRDEQYF
TRBD1	TRBV28	many	TRBJ2-6	TGTGCCAGCAGTGGGACAGGGGGGACTGGGGCCAACGTCCTGACTTTC	CASSGTGGTGANVLTF
-	TRBV18	few	TRBJ2-7	TGTGCCAGCTTTCAAGCAGGGACCTATGCTTCCGAGCAGTACTTC	CASFQAGTYASEQYF
TRBD1	TRBV20-1	many	TRBJ2-7	TGCAGTGCCGGAGGAGGTACAGGGGGCTCAGAGCAGTACTTC	CSAGGGTGGSEQYF
-	TRBV28	many	TRBJ2-1	TGTGCCAGCAGTTTAACGAAGGATGAGCAGTTCTTC	CASSLTKDEQFF
-	TRBV7-9	many	TRBJ2-1	TGTGCCAGCAGCTTAGATCTATTGGAGGAGCATGAGCAGTTCTTC	CASSLDLLEEHEQFF
TRBD2	TRBV5-6	many	TRBJ2-7	TGTGCCAGCAGCTTGGCGAGGACTAGCGGGGGAGCGGGCGAGCAGTACTTC	CASSLARTSGGAGEQYF
-	TRBV5-8	many	TRBJ2-5	TGTGCCAGCAGTTCCTTCAGCCAAGAGACCCAGTACTTC	CASSSFSQETQYF
-	TRBV7-2	once	TRBJ2-1	TGTGCCAGCAGCTTAAGTACCTCCTCCTACGATGAGCAGCTCTTC	CASSLSTSSYDEQLF
-	TRBV7-9	many	TRBJ2-1	TGTGCCAGCAGCTTAGCGCCAAGGTGGGGGAACAATGAGCAGTTCTTC	CASSLAPRWGNNEQFF
TRBD1	TRBV7-2	-	TRBJ1-6	TGTGCCAGCAGCAAAGGGGAGGGACAGGGCTTCAATTCACCCCTCCACTTT	CASSKGEGQGFNSPLHF
TRBD2	TRBV2	-	TRBJ2-5	TGTGCCAGCAGCGGCCTATCCTCTAGCGGCCAAGAGACCCAGCACTTC	CASSGLSSSGQETQHF